This TCR beta chain is from a study of metastatic and nonmetastatic thyroid tumors. CDR1 and CDR2 (germline): MNHNS, SASEGT. This CDR3 contains 14 residues. The V end lost 7 bases, the J end lost 1 base, and 14 bases lay between the germline ends. This clone occurred a few times. TCRdb ran MiXCR on the PCR reads. The repertoire has more than 65,000 clones, 14% of them found once; the top ten carry approximately 7%. Patients were all untreated before their thyroid surgery. The sample comprised blood. This sequence was found in a male donor with papillary thyroid cancer or a benign thyroid nodule (not recorded which). Some clones in this sample may be carry-over from other donors' samples. V and J are TRBV6-1 and TRBJ2-7; D gene ambiguous. CDR3 coding DNA: TGTGCCAGCAAGCAGGCTCACCTTTCCTACGAGCAGTACTTC. It specifies CASKQAHLSYEQYF.